Listed here is a single TCR beta chain. The antigen is not known. Only in-frame clones appear in the TCRdb table, and some are missing; sequencing was by immunoSEQ multiplex PCR. The sample shows about 220,000 clones, roughly 90% of them seen only once. This sample was taken from a study of Ad26.COV2.S vaccination and SARS-CoV-2 variants. Study as a whole: Participants got Ad26.COV2.S intramuscularly, once or twice 56 days apart. Regarding the study as a whole: Total responses of T cells may have been underestimated by the analyses of TCR breadth and depth. Vaccine recipients surpassed placebo recipients in spike-specific TCR breadth. It was reported that spike-specific CD8+ and CD4+ T cell responses were substantially broad after vaccination.

With 6 bases clipped from V and 5 bases from J, the junction kept 2 bases outside the gene matches. The CDR3 spans 13 residues. The germline V gene has CDR1 SNHLY and CDR2 FYNNEI. This sample's treatment: 19 received Ad26.COV2.S at low or high dose, single or two shots; roughly five received placebo; per-sample allocation not given. The investigators took samples on day 63 after the first vaccine or placebo injection. The sequenced sample was peripheral blood, obtained in a trial of Ad26.COV2.S vaccine versus placebo. The source of this sequence is a person between 18 and 65 years old who received the Ad26.COV2.S COVID-19 vaccine or a placebo. The genes are TRBV2 and TRBJ2-3; 10 bases agree with TRBD1. The CDR3 loop is CASSGTGVDTQYF. The CDR3 bases are TGTGCCAGCAGCGGGACAGGGGTAGATACGCAGTATTTT.